What follows are 16 T cell receptor beta chains derived from one specimen sequenced in a study of beta chain features in type 1 diabetes. Antigen specificity for these receptors is unknown. General observations from the study: All four CD4+ subsets from Type 1 diabetes patients carried moderately but significantly shorter TCRB CDR3s.

The whole isolated RNA underwent reverse transcription, so sequencing captured expressed TCRB transcripts. TCRdb's copy holds only in-frame clones and misses some; the assay was immunoSEQ multiplex PCR. The sample lists about 340,000 clones, roughly 12% occurring once. The source material was naive CD4+ T cells from blood. All receptors derive from a woman aged 18-29 years with type 1 diabetes.

The chain combines TRBV5-1 with TRBJ2-3, with a tentative D call TRBD1 (6 bases). Between the trimmed V and J ends, which lost 2 bases and 2 bases, there was a span of 12 bases. The germline gives CDR1 SGHRS, CDR2 YFSETQ. This CDR3 contains 15 residues. The CDR3 reads CASSFTPGDTDTQYF. The CDR3 coding sequence is TGCGCCAGCAGCTTCACCCCAGGGGACACAGATACGCAGTATTTT. Full variable domain (remainder filled in from reference TRBV5-1 and TRBJ2-3): KAGVTQTPRYLIKTRGQQVTLSCSPISGHRSVSWYQQTPGQGLQFLFEYFSETQRNKGNFPGRFSGRQFSNSRSEMNVSTLELGDSALYLCASSFTPGDTDTQYFGPGTRLTVL.

This clone occurred a few times. This chain connects TRBV19 to TRBJ1-4; possibly TRBD1 for D (5 bases). Germline CDR1 and CDR2: LNHDA and SQIVND (reference sequence). The CDR3 has 13 amino acids. Deletions cut 8 bases from V and 7 bases from J, with 14 bases between. The CDR3 here is CASGQPGGEKLFF. CDR3 DNA: TGTGCCAGTGGCCAACCGGGGGGTGAAAAACTGTTTTTT.

The V gene is TRBV27, the J gene TRBJ2-7; D unclear. V shed 5 bases and J shed 0 bases, with 17 bases lying between them. The CDR3 totals 16 residues. CDR1 MNHEY and CDR2 SMNVEV come from the germline V gene (reference sequence). The chain's CDR3 is CASSGGVTWSSYEQYV. Written as DNA, the CDR3 is TGTGCCAGCAGTGGCGGAGTAACTTGGAGCTCCTACGAGCAGTACGTC.

The chain uses TRBV28 and TRBJ2-1, with D possibly being TRBD2 (6 bases). Germline V gene data show CDR1 as MDHEN and CDR2 as SYDVKM. V lost 5 bases and J lost 4, with 18 bases in between. This CDR3 region has 16 residues. In nucleotides, the CDR3 is TGTGCCAGCAGTCTCTCCGGGACTTATTATTACAATGAGCAGTTCTTC. Residues: CASSLSGTYYYNEQFF.

The chain joins TRBV13 to TRBJ1-2, with D perhaps TRBD1 (6 bases). The germline gives CDR1 PRHDT, CDR2 FYEKMQ (reference sequence). V was shortened by 3 bases and J by 0 bases, with 8 bases between the two germline ends. This CDR3 comprises 14 residues. CDR3 coding DNA: TGTGCCAGCAGCTTTCGGGACACTAACTATGGCTACACCTTC. Residues: CASSFRDTNYGYTF.

This clone has a handful of counts. This chain links TRBV29-1 with TRBJ1-1, with 11 bases identical to TRBD1. The CDR3 totals 16 residues. Germline V gene lookup returns CDR1 SQVTM and CDR2 ANQGSEA. The J segment lost 2 bases and the V segment lost 6 bases, leaving 11 bases of the junction unmatched. The CDR3 loop reads CSVPSGTGGTNTEAFF. The CDR3 nucleotides read TGCAGCGTACCGTCCGGGACAGGGGGAACTAACACTGAAGCTTTCTTT.

CDR3 sequence (DNA): TGCGCCAGCAGCCCTGGACGACAGGGGGGCTACACCTTC. Its translation is CASSPGRQGGYTF. The chain carries TRBV5-1 and TRBJ1-2, with 8 bases matching TRBD1. The ends lost 4 bases at V and 8 bases at J; junction bases unmatched: 7. Per the germline V gene, CDR1 is SGHRS and CDR2 is YFSETQ. The CDR3 is made up of 13 amino acids.

CDR3 nucleotide sequence: TGTGCCAGCACCACGGAGGGACAGGGGCTCTATGGCTACACCTTC. This encodes CASTTEGQGLYGYTF. The chain combines TRBV6-5 with TRBJ1-2; 10 bases map to TRBD1. CDR3 length equals 15 residues. V trimming: 7 bases; J trimming: 4 bases; junction bases outside the gene matches: 9. Germline V gene data show CDR1 as MNHEY and CDR2 as SVGAGI.

This clone was counted between two and nine times. V gene TRBV10-3 combines with J gene TRBJ2-2; D is ambiguous. The CDR3 is 14 residues long. Per the germline V gene, CDR1 is ENHRY and CDR2 is SYGVKD. Trimming pared 5 bases from V and 0 bases from J, leaving 7 bases between. CDR3 sequence reads: CAISLTANTGELFF. The DNA for the CDR3 is TGTGCCATCAGTCTTACAGCGAACACCGGGGAGCTGTTTTTT.

This rearrangement joins TRBV28 to TRBJ1-5, with D hard to call. V lost 5 bases to trimming and J lost 6 bases, with 17 bases between them. The CDR3 has 15 residues. Germline loops: CDR1 MDHEN, CDR2 SYDVKM. CDR3 sequence: CASSPPGGQVQPQHF. In nucleotides, the CDR3 is TGTGCCAGCAGTCCCCCGGGAGGGCAAGTTCAGCCCCAGCATTTT. Full variable domain (outside the CDR3, taken from reference TRBV28 and TRBJ1-5): DVKVTQSSRYLVKRTGEKVFLECVQDMDHENMFWYRQDPGLGLRLIYFSYDVKMKEKGDIPEGYSVSREKKERFSLILESASTNQTSMYLCASSPPGGQVQPQHFGDGTRLSIL.

With regard to this clone: Other DNA sequences from this sample encode an identical CDR3 as well. J is TRBJ1-5 and V is TRBV28, with 7 bases matching TRBD1. With V trimmed by 6 bases and J by 5 bases, 4 bases remained unmatched. The CDR3 extends over 13 amino acids. CDR1 and CDR2 from the germline V gene are MDHEN and SYDVKM. CDR3: CASSLTGDQPQHF. Written as DNA, the CDR3 is TGTGCCAGCAGCTTAACAGGGGATCAGCCCCAGCATTTT.

This clone showed up just a few times. V and J are TRBV7-2 and TRBJ2-3; maybe TRBD1 (6 bases). Trimming left V 1 base short and J 1 base short, with 15 bases between. CDR3 size: 17 residues. The V gene's germline CDR1 is SGHTA and CDR2 FQGNSA. This chain's CDR3 is CASSLGLGASGTDTQYF. The CDR3 coding sequence is TGTGCCAGCAGCTTAGGGTTGGGGGCTTCGGGCACAGATACGCAGTATTTT.

V and J are TRBV28 and TRBJ2-5, with a weak D call TRBD2 (5 bases). The CDR3 is 11 amino acids. Germline-derived CDR1 and CDR2 are MDHEN and SYDVKM. V was pared by 2 bases and J by 14 bases, with 12 bases between. The CDR3 loop reads CASSLGRLDYF. DNA of the CDR3: TGTGCCAGCAGTTTAGGGAGACTGGATTACTTC.

The chain links TRBV7-2 to TRBJ1-2; 8 bases align to TRBD1. Trimming cost V 5 bases and J 3 bases; bases outside gene matches: 5. The V gene's germline CDR1 is SGHTA and CDR2 FQGNSA. The CDR3 extends over 14 amino acids. The CDR3 region is CASSAQGGDYGYTF. The CDR3 DNA follows: TGTGCCAGCAGCGCACAGGGGGGAGACTATGGCTACACCTTC.

This clone has more than one count but fewer than ten. V is TRBV28 and J is TRBJ2-7, with D maybe TRBD2 (5 bases). Germline CDR1 and CDR2: MDHEN and SYDVKM. The CDR3 runs to 15 residues. V shed 6 bases and J shed 3 bases, with 18 bases lying between them. CDR3 residues: CASSPDPPGIYEQYF. In DNA, the CDR3 is TGTGCCAGCAGCCCGGATCCACCGGGGATCTACGAGCAGTACTTC.

The V gene is TRBV5-6, the J gene TRBJ2-3; D gene uncertain. The CDR3 is made up of 11 amino acids. V was cut by 3 bases and J by 8 bases, with 7 bases left in between. Germline lookup yields CDR1 SGHDT and CDR2 YYEEEE. The CDR3 region is CASSSIGTQYF. The CDR3 DNA follows: TGTGCCAGCAGCTCCATCGGTACGCAGTATTTT.